The entry that follows covers one TCR beta chain sequence. Its antigen is unknown. Base-call qualities are not available, and no considerably larger clone is one nucleotide away. The collaborating institutions used their own protocols to collect whole blood in K2EDTA tubes. For TCRbeta analysis, collaborators shipped samples as frozen whole blood, isolated PBMCs, or DNA extracted from either of those sample types. This sample was taken from a study of blood T cell repertoires in COVID-19 (dated by TCRdb to 2019 to 2021). Notes on the research overall: Samples covering the acute and convalescent phases of COVID-19 were provided by collaborators in the United States, Italy and Spain. The prospective study material was composed of cDNA or gDNA derived from T cells, B-cell-depleted T cells, or PBMCs. Deeply sampled blood TCRbeta repertoires from subjects exposed to, actively infected with, or recovered from COVID-19 were included in the dataset. The repertoires were made available in a free public database intended to serve as a resource for research on the immune response to SARS-CoV-2. Samples were obtained from the ongoing ImmuneRACE study (first 160 participants) and from approximately 1,200 subjects provided by 6 global collaborators. Sample metadata almost always included a de-identified subject ID, COVID-19 status, age in years and sex. Where available, HLA class I and class II types were obtained from metadata supplied by the sample provider rather than from assay-based typing. General conclusions and limits of the study: The quantity of clinical and demographic metadata differed by source and by participant and was supplied without curation.

TCRbeta CDR3 regions were amplified from genomic DNA using the immunoSEQ Assay, a bias-controlled multiplex PCR. The original pipeline was this. Within the assay, amplification of reference gene primers was used to estimate how many nucleated cells each sample contained. To quantify the absolute abundance of each unique TCRbeta CDR3 rearrangement, sequence reads were collapsed and filtered. For each sample, productive Simpson clonality was calculated as the square root of Simpson's diversity index across productive rearrangements. The table was pulled from immuneACCESS by TCRdb, which kept in-frame rearrangements only. Such tables lose some clones; where checked, under half of the loss comes from unresolved V genes, and the rest has no known cause. The V and J calls and clone size are taken from that table; D and trimming were inferred from the DNA. Present in this sample are fewer than 500,000 clones, 70% to 90% of which were seen just once. The ten biggest clones cover almost 1.5% of the sample.

Sequencing used peripheral blood. The receptor comes from a woman aged 30 to 39 with active or convalescent COVID-19.

DNA sequence: TGTGCCAGCAGCCGGGACACCAATAACTATGGCTACACCTTC. Translated, this is CASSRDTNNYGYTF. The chain is assembled from TRBV7-9 and TRBJ1-2; the D segment could be TRBD1, given 6 matching bases. Taken from the germline V gene (reference sequence), the CDR1 and CDR2 loops are SEHNR and FQNEAQ. V is cut by 5 bases and J by 1 base, and the space between the germline ends is 11 bases. The CDR3 has 14 amino acids, counting the end cysteine and phenylalanine. Of the read, only the CDR3 DNA is kept; its 42 bases are in frame from base 1.